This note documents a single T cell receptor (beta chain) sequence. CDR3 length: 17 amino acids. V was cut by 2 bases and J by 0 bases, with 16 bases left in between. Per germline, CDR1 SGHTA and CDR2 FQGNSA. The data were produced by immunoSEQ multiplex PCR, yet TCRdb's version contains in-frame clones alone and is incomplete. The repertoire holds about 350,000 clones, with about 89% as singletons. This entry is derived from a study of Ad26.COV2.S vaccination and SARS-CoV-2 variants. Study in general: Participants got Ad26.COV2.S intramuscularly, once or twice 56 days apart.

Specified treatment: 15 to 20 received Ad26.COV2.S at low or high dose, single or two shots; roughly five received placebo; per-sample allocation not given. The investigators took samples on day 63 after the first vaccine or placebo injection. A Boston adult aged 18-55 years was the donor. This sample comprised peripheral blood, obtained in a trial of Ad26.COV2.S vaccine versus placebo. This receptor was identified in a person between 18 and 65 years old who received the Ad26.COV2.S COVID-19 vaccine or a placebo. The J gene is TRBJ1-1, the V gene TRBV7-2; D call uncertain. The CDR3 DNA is TGTGCCAGCAGCTTAAATTTAAAAGCACAGTTGAACACTGAAGCTTTCTTT. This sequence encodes CASSLNLKAQLNTEAFF. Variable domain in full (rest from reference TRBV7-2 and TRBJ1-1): GAGVSQSPSNKVTEKGKDVELRCDPISGHTALYWYRQSLGQGLEFLIYFQGNSAPDKSGLPSDRFSAERTGGSVSTLTIQRTQQEDSAVYLCASSLNLKAQLNTEAFFGQGTRLTVV.